These T cell receptor beta chains were read from a single sample in a study of T cells in Graves' hyperthyroidism and ophthalmopathy. TCRdb redid the calling of the multiplex PCR reads with MiXCR, one entry per CDR3 protein. The sample records a few hundred thousand distinct CDR3 sequences, around 17% being singletons. Sequenced sample: blood. These receptor sequences come from a man aged 35 to 55 with Graves' hyperthyroidism. CDR3s include the opening cysteine and the closing phenylalanine or tryptophan. A D gene is named only where the DNA matches it firmly. Where a row states a size, it is once, few, many or the class of an expanded clone; other rows omit it.

v_call	j_call	d_call	clone_size	cdr3_nt	cdr3_aa
TRBV4-3	TRBJ2-1	TRBD2	.	TGCGCCAGCAGCCAGAAAACTAGCGGGGGGGGTGATGAGCAGTTCTTC	CASSQKTSGGGDEQFF
TRBV28	TRBJ2-5	TRBD2	many	TGTGCCAGCAGTTTAACCCGGGGGGGCCTTGAGACCCAGTACTTC	CASSLTRGGLETQYF
TRBV12-3/TRBV12-4	TRBJ2-6	TRBD2	many	TGTGCCAGCAGTCGGGGGGACCTCTCTGGGGCCAACGTCCTGACTTTC	CASSRGDLSGANVLTF
TRBV11-2	TRBJ2-7	.	many	TGTGCCAGCAGCTTACCACAGGGAGTTCGAATCTACGAGCAGTACTTC	CASSLPQGVRIYEQYF
TRBV28	TRBJ1-3	TRBD1	many	TGTGCCAGCAGCCGGGACAGCGTCGTCTCTGGAAACACCATATATTTT	CASSRDSVVSGNTIYF
TRBV30	TRBJ1-2	.	many	TGTGCCTGGAGTGTACGCGTAGAAGTGAATGGCTACACCTTC	CAWSVRVEVNGYTF
TRBV27	TRBJ1-5	.	few	TGTGCCAGCAGTTTATCTGGGGGGTCGGCTCAGCCCCAGCATTTT	CASSLSGGSAQPQHF
TRBV4-2	TRBJ2-2	TRBD2	.	TGTGCCACTCGGGGGGTCGGGGAGCTGTTTTTT	CATRGVGELFF
TRBV28	TRBJ1-1	.	many	TGTGCCAGCAGTCTCCTACAGGGCCACACTGAAGCTTTCTTT	CASSLLQGHTEAFF
TRBV20-1	TRBJ2-7	TRBD2	many	TGCAGTGCTCGACGGCCGGGACTAGCGGGAGGCAGGGAGCAGTACTTC	CSARRPGLAGGREQYF
TRBV29-1	TRBJ2-3	TRBD2	many	TGCAGCGTTACATATAGCGGGGCGAGCACAGATACGCAGTATTTT	CSVTYSGASTDTQYF
TRBV7-8	TRBJ2-7	.	many	TGTGCCAGCAGCTTAGTCGGACATAGGAGCTCCTACGAGCAGTACTTC	CASSLVGHRSSYEQYF
TRBV2	TRBJ1-6	TRBD1	many	TGTGCCAGCAGTGACCAACGGGACAGGGTCTCCCAGTATAATTCACCCCTCCACTTT	CASSDQRDRVSQYNSPLHF
TRBV11-2	TRBJ1-4	.	many	TGTGCCAGCAGCATGACAGTAACAAATGAAAAACTGTTTTTT	CASSMTVTNEKLFF
TRBV9	TRBJ2-3	.	many	TGTGCCAGCAGCGTCGACGATGGCACAGATACGCAGTATTTT	CASSVDDGTDTQYF
TRBV5-1	TRBJ2-1	.	many	TGCGCCAGCAGCTCCAGGACAAACAATGAGCAGTTCTTC	CASSSRTNNEQFF
TRBV20-1	TRBJ1-1	.	many	TGCAGTGCTAGAGAGGGCTGGATGAACACTGAAGCTTTCTTT	CSAREGWMNTEAFF
TRBV6-1	TRBJ1-1	TRBD1	.	TGTGCCAGCAACAGGGAGGGACAGAAGGCTTTCTTT	CASNREGQKAFF
TRBV9	TRBJ2-4	TRBD2	few	TGTGCCAGCAGCCCTCGACCCAAATTGGGGCTAGCGGGACTACTAGCCAAAAACATTCAGTACTTC	CASSPRPKLGLAGLLAKNIQYF
TRBV20-1	TRBJ2-7	.	many	TGCAGTGCTCGGCGGCAGTTCTCCTACGAGCAGTACTTC	CSARRQFSYEQYF
TRBV10-3	TRBJ1-1	.	few	TGTGCCATCAGTGCTCAAGGGACTGAAGCTTTCTTT	CAISAQGTEAFF
TRBV5-5	TRBJ2-7	TRBD1	many	TGTGCCAGCAGGACGTGGGACAGAACCTACGAGCAGTACTTC	CASRTWDRTYEQYF
TRBV27	TRBJ2-5	TRBD2	many	TGTGCCAGCAGGCCGGGACTAGCGGGGGAGACCCAGTACTTC	CASRPGLAGETQYF
TRBV9	TRBJ2-5	.	many	TGTGCCAGCAGCGCCCGGGGGACGGGGGAGACCCAGTACTTC	CASSARGTGETQYF
TRBV7-2	TRBJ2-2	.	many	TGTGCCAGCAGCTGGGGGGGCAACACCGGGGAGCTGTTTTTT	CASSWGGNTGELFF
TRBV20-1	TRBJ1-6	.	many	TGCAGTGCTTCTTTTGGGGTAGGGAATTCACCCCTCCACTTT	CSASFGVGNSPLHF
TRBV29-1	TRBJ1-1	.	few	TGCAGCGTTGAAGACAGGGGCTGGAACACTGAAGCTTTCTTT	CSVEDRGWNTEAFF
TRBV11-1	TRBJ2-1	.	.	TGTGCCAGCAGAGGAAGGTCTAGCAGAAATGAGCAGTTCTTC	CASRGRSSRNEQFF
TRBV7-3	TRBJ2-1	TRBD2	many	TGTGCCAGCAGCTTAGCGGGGGACCTTTACAATGGGCAGTTCTTC	CASSLAGDLYNGQFF
TRBV15	TRBJ1-4	.	few	TGTGCCACCAGCAGAGGACCTTCGGGGGGCGGTGAAAAACTGTTTTTT	CATSRGPSGGGEKLFF
TRBV24-1	TRBJ2-7	.	many	TGTGCCACCAGTGATCATCGACGGAACTCCTACGAGCAGTACTTC	CATSDHRRNSYEQYF
TRBV2	TRBJ2-7	TRBD1	.	TGTGCCAGCAGTGATCAACAGGGGCCCTCCTACGAGCAGTACTTC	CASSDQQGPSYEQYF
TRBV5-4	TRBJ1-2	.	.	TGTGCCAGCAGCCTCCCCGGGGTAGGGGGGAACTATGGCTACACCTTC	CASSLPGVGGNYGYTF
TRBV6-2/TRBV6-3	TRBJ2-1	TRBD1	many	TGTGCCAGCAGTTACCCCGCGACAATGACGGGACAGGAGGCCGAGTTTCGGTCCTACAATGAGCAGTTCTTC	CASSYPATMTGQEAEFRSYNEQFF
TRBV2	TRBJ1-5	TRBD1	many	TGTGCCAGCAGTCTGACAGGGAACGGTCAGCCCCAGCATTTT	CASSLTGNGQPQHF
TRBV5-1	TRBJ2-3	TRBD2	many	TGCGCCAGCAGCTTTAGCGGGGGGGCCCGCGCAGATACGCAGTATTTT	CASSFSGGARADTQYF
TRBV2	TRBJ2-3	.	many	TGTGCCAGCAGCCCACGACTAGCAGATACGCAGTATTTT	CASSPRLADTQYF
TRBV6-2/TRBV6-3	TRBJ2-5	.	many	TGTGCCAGCAGTTACGATGGGGTCGAGACCCAGTACTTC	CASSYDGVETQYF
TRBV15	TRBJ2-7	TRBD1	many	TGTGCCACCAGACCGGACAGGGGATTCTACGAGCAGTACTTC	CATRPDRGFYEQYF
TRBV5-8	TRBJ1-2	.	many	TGTGCCAGCAGCTCGCTACCGATTGGACAGTTTAACTATGGCTACACCTTC	CASSSLPIGQFNYGYTF
TRBV4-2	TRBJ1-1	TRBD1	.	TGTGCCAGCAGCCAAACCCCGACAGGGACAAACACTGAAGCTTTCTTT	CASSQTPTGTNTEAFF
TRBV7-2	TRBJ1-2	.	few	TGTGCCAGCAGCTTAGGCGGGCCTCAGACGGACTATGGCTACACCTTC	CASSLGGPQTDYGYTF
TRBV7-2	TRBJ2-5	TRBD2	many	TGTGCCAGCAGCTTCCAGCGGGGGCTACAAGAGACCCAGTACTTC	CASSFQRGLQETQYF
TRBV6-1	TRBJ1-1	.	.	TGTGCCAGCAACCGGGGGGTCTCTGAAGCTTTCTTT	CASNRGVSEAFF
TRBV7-9	TRBJ2-5	TRBD1	many	TGTGCCAGCAGCCGACAGGGAATACGGGAGACCCAGTACTTC	CASSRQGIRETQYF
TRBV25-1	TRBJ2-7	.	few	TGTGCCAGCAGTGGGAGTGTAGGCGAGCAGTACTTC	CASSGSVGEQYF
TRBV24-1	TRBJ1-4	.	many	TGTGCCACCAGCCCACACGGTGATGAAAAACTGTTTTTT	CATSPHGDEKLFF
TRBV20-1	TRBJ1-1	TRBD1	many	TGCAGTGCTAGAGATCCGACAGGGGTTAACACTGAAGCTTTCTTT	CSARDPTGVNTEAFF
TRBV9	TRBJ2-1	.	many	TGTGCCAGCACCGACATGCGGGGCGGGAATGAGCAGTTCTTC	CASTDMRGGNEQFF
TRBV20-1	TRBJ2-1	.	many	TGCAGTGCTAGCGACCAGGGGTATCAGAACAATGAGCAGTTCTTC	CSASDQGYQNNEQFF
TRBV2	TRBJ2-3	.	many	TGTGCCAGCAGTGGCAGGGGCACAGATACGCAGTATTTT	CASSGRGTDTQYF
TRBV6-2/TRBV6-3	TRBJ2-1	TRBD2	few	TGTGCCATGGGGCGGACTAGGGGTGAGCAGTTCTTC	CAMGRTRGEQFF
TRBV6-1	TRBJ1-2	.	.	TGTGCCAGCACCATCACTCTGACTGGGAACTATGGCTACACCTTC	CASTITLTGNYGYTF
TRBV5-4	TRBJ2-3	TRBD1	few	TGTGCCAGCAGCCTTCCGGTGACAGGGCGCACAGATACGCAGTATTTT	CASSLPVTGRTDTQYF
TRBV2	TRBJ2-2	TRBD1	many	TGTGCCACCATAGGACAGGGGAACACCGGGGAGCTGTTTTTT	CATIGQGNTGELFF
TRBV11-3	TRBJ2-7	.	many	TGTGCCAGCAGCCCCGGGACCAATTCCTACGAGCAGTACTTC	CASSPGTNSYEQYF
TRBV2	TRBJ1-6	.	.	TGTGCCAGCAGTGAAGGAAATATTTCACCCCTCCACTTT	CASSEGNISPLHF
TRBV5-1	TRBJ2-5	.	many	TGCGCCAGCAGCCAGACCCAGGGGGAGGCCCAGTACTTC	CASSQTQGEAQYF
TRBV29-1	TRBJ2-7	.	many	TGCAGCGTTTTGACATCCTCCTACGAGCAGTACTTC	CSVLTSSYEQYF
TRBV7-3	TRBJ2-3	.	.	TGTGCCAGCAGCCGGCTCGGCGGGGGGACAGGGGATACGCAGTATTTT	CASSRLGGGTGDTQYF